This T cell receptor (beta chain) was recorded in a study of T cells after yellow fever vaccination. Losses at the gene ends were 3 bases for V and 2 bases for J; bases not matched to a gene: 3. Germline V gene sequence: CDR1 LGHNA, CDR2 YNFKEQ. This CDR3 contains 14 residues. TCRdb fed the 5' RACE reads into MiXCR, producing one record per CDR3 protein. The sample contains about 30,000 distinct CDR3 sequences, 5.5% to 8% of which appear only once. The genes are TRBV4-2 and TRBJ2-7; 8 bases are shared with TRBD1. The sequencing used PBMCs, either bulk or a sorted T-cell subset (CD4+, CD8+, memory, or dextramer-sorted; not recorded which), collected on the day of the yellow fever booster vaccination. The clonotype originates from a man aged 25-45 years who received the YFV17D yellow fever vaccine. The CDR3 here is CASSQATGAYEQYF. As DNA, the CDR3 is TGTGCCAGCAGCCAGGCGACAGGGGCCTACGAGCAGTACTTC.